One and the same sample provided the 3 T cell receptor beta chains below, sequenced in a study of breast tumors, draining lymph nodes, adjacent tissues. TCRdb redid the calling of the multiplex PCR reads with MiXCR, one entry per CDR3 protein. The top ten hold 3% to 4% of the sample, which has under 150,000 distinct CDR3 sequences, nearly 20% seen once. Breast cancer patients provided tissue from their axillary draining lymph nodes. Sequenced: axillary lymph node tissue. All receptors derive from a female donor with breast cancer. Some clones in this sample may be carry-over from other donors' samples.

This clonotype was counted once. This sequence may be a read error, since a much larger clone differs from it by one base. The chain employs TRBV6-1 and TRBJ2-3; TRBD2 might be the D (6 bases). The V and J ends lost 11 bases and 10 bases respectively, with 19 bases between them. The CDR3 has 12 amino acids. CDR1 and CDR2 (germline): MNHNS, SASEGT. CDR3 sequence: CAGIMTSGSQYF. The CDR3 coding sequence is TGTGCCGGCATTATGACTAGTGGGTCGCAGTATTTT.

Many counts were recorded for this clonotype. This chain uses TRBV7-2 with TRBJ2-3; D may be TRBD1 (6 bases). Germline CDR1 is SGHTA and CDR2 is FQGNSA. V was cut by 2 bases and J by 4 bases, with 19 bases left in between. This CDR3 is 17 amino acids long. The CDR3 coding sequence is TGTGCCAGCAGCTTATGGGGGCCCCGGAGAGAGCCAGATACGCAGTATTTT. Encoded protein: CASSLWGPRREPDTQYF.

This chain's CDR3 is CAIRLAGGPYEQYF. The DNA for the CDR3 is TGCGCCATAAGACTAGCGGGGGGGCCGTACGAGCAGTACTTC. This sequence joins TRBV10-2 and TRBJ2-7; 14 bases align to TRBD2. Looked up from germline, CDR1 is WSHSY and CDR2 is SAAADI. V dropped 10 bases and J dropped 4; count of bases not matched to a gene: 6. The CDR3 covers 14 residues.